The T cell receptor (beta chain) described here comes from a study of blood T cell repertoires in COVID-19. This table comes from immunoSEQ multiplex PCR, and its TCRdb copy is limited to in-frame clones, with some not included. The sample consists of 350,000 to 400,000 clones, approximately 88% of them appearing once. The V gene lost 1 base and the J gene lost 1 base, with 8 bases spanning the gap. CDR1 is MNHEY, CDR2 SMNVEV, per germline (reference sequence). This CDR3 spans 15 amino acids. The chain has TRBV27 and TRBJ1-5; D unresolved. The sample comprised peripheral blood. The origin of this receptor is a young woman with COVID-19, enrolled during active disease. The CDR3 loop reads CASSLYPQSNQPQHF. The CDR3 DNA reads TGTGCCAGCAGTTTATATCCCCAGAGCAATCAGCCCCAGCATTTT.